These 23 T cell receptor beta chains were sequenced from one sample in a study of shared clonotypes between healthy human individuals. Here immunoSEQ multiplex PCR was the method, and the copy in TCRdb shows in-frame clones only, minus some. The top ten hold nearly 1.5% of the sample, which has approximately 980,000 clones, approximately 80% seen once. The sample was memory CD4+ T cells sorted from blood. This sample's subset: CD45RA-negative fraction. All receptors come from a man younger than 30 in good health.

The chain combines TRBV6-5 with TRBJ1-3; 7 bases are a match to TRBD1. Germline V gene sequence: CDR1 MNHEY, CDR2 SVGAGI. V was clipped by 6 bases and J by 4 bases; unmatched bases: 6. The CDR3 length is 14 residues. The CDR3 loop reads CASRRGQRGNTIYF. In DNA form, the CDR3 reads TGTGCCAGCAGGAGGGGACAGCGAGGAAACACCATATATTTT.

V is TRBV5-1 and J is TRBJ2-3; TRBD2 agrees at 7 bases. J gave up 5 bases and V 0 bases, and 6 bases lay outside the gene matches. The CDR3 runs to 15 residues. The germline V gene has CDR1 SGHRS and CDR2 YFSETQ. This CDR3 is CASSLEGGPLDTQYF. CDR3 nucleotides: TGCGCCAGCAGCTTGGAGGGAGGGCCCTTAGATACGCAGTATTTT.

This chain links TRBV9 with TRBJ2-7; 10 bases fit TRBD2. The trim removed 4 bases at V and 7 bases at J, leaving 8 bases unmatched. CDR3 size: 14 residues. Germline loops: CDR1 SGDLS, CDR2 YYNGEE. The CDR3 here is CASSPGTSVKEQYF. The DNA of the CDR3 is TGTGCCAGCAGCCCCGGGACTAGCGTGAAAGAGCAGTACTTC.

This clone was recorded only once. The chain uses TRBV4-1 and TRBJ1-1, with TRBD1 identical over 7 bases. This CDR3 has 14 residues. V was clipped by 2 bases and J by 0 bases; unmatched bases: 0. CDR1 is MGHRA, CDR2 YSYEKL, per germline. CDR3 nucleotides: TGCGCCAGCAGCCAAAGGGGGCTGAACACTGAAGCTTTCTTT. This gives the protein CASSQRGLNTEAFF.

This clone came up a few times. The chain employs TRBV28 and TRBJ1-2; 11 bases map to TRBD1. The V gene end was trimmed by 7 bases and the J gene end by 0 bases; junction bases not matched to a gene: 10. This CDR3 is 17 amino acids long. Germline V CDR1 and CDR2: MDHEN, SYDVKM. The CDR3 sequence is CASNPLGTGGANYGYTF. The CDR3 region has the DNA TGTGCCAGCAACCCCCTGGGGACAGGGGGAGCTAACTATGGCTACACCTTC.

V gene TRBV9 combines with J gene TRBJ2-3, with TRBD1 identical over 9 bases. This CDR3 has 17 residues. Germline V gene sequence: CDR1 SGDLS, CDR2 YYNGEE. Trimming took 2 bases from V and 1 from J; bases not matched to a gene: 8. The CDR3 here is CASSVRTGVRGTDTQYF. The CDR3 DNA sequence: TGTGCCAGCAGCGTTCGGACAGGGGTACGAGGCACAGATACGCAGTATTTT. The complete variable domain, with remaining parts taken from reference TRBV9 and TRBJ2-3, reads DSGVTQTPKHLITATGQRVTLRCSPRSGDLSVYWYQQSLDQGLQFLIQYYNGEERAKGNILERFSAQQFPDLHSELNLSSLELGDSALYFCASSVRTGVRGTDTQYFGPGTRLTVL.

This sequence joins TRBV5-1 and TRBJ2-7; 8 positions agree with TRBD1. The J segment lost 0 bases and the V segment lost 2 bases, leaving 7 bases of the junction unmatched. CDR1 is SGHRS, CDR2 YFSETQ, per germline. This CDR3 contains 16 residues. DNA of the CDR3: TGCGCCAGCAGCTTCTCGCAGGGGGCGAGCTCCTACGAGCAGTACTTC. Its protein product is CASSFSQGASSYEQYF.

The rearrangement links TRBV30 to TRBJ2-2; D perhaps matches TRBD2 (5 bases). Trimming took off 5 bases at V and 5 bases at J, with 15 bases between the two ends. CDR3 length: 14 amino acids. The germline V gene encodes CDR1 GTSNPN and CDR2 SVGIG (reference sequence). As DNA, the CDR3 is TGTGCCTGGGCCACTGGACTCGGGACCGGGGAGCTGTTTTTT. Its protein is CAWATGLGTGELFF. The variable domain in full, with the rest retrieved from reference TRBV30 and TRBJ2-2, is SQTIHQWPATLVQPVGSPLSLECTVEGTSNPNLYWYRQAAGRGLQLLFYSVGIGQISSEVPQNLSASRPQDRQFILSSKKLLLSDSGFYLCAWATGLGTGELFFGEGSRLTVL.

This chain connects TRBV18 to TRBJ2-5; possible D gene TRBD1, 7 bases. The V gene lost 8 bases and the J gene lost 1 base, with 14 bases spanning the gap. The length of the CDR3 is 14 residues. Germline V CDR1 and CDR2: KGHSH, LQKENI. CDR3 residues: CASQGGAVQETQYF. CDR3 DNA: TGTGCCAGCCAGGGGGGAGCGGTCCAAGAGACCCAGTACTTC. The full variable domain, with the rest looked up from reference TRBV18 and TRBJ2-5, is NAGVMQNPRHLVRRRGQEARLRCSPMKGHSHVYWYRQLPEEGLKFMVYLQKENIIDESGMPKERFSAEFPKEGPSILRIQQVVRGDSAAYFCASQGGAVQETQYFGPGTRLLVL.

The V and J genes are TRBV29-1 and TRBJ2-1, with 11 bases identical to TRBD2. The V segment lost 6 bases and the J segment 3 bases; nucleotides outside the gene matches: 4. The germline V gene encodes CDR1 SQVTM and CDR2 ANQGSEA. This CDR3 is 14 amino acids long. CDR3 DNA: TGCAGCGTCAGACTAGCGGGGTACTACAATGAGCAGTTCTTC. It is translated as CSVRLAGYYNEQFF.

V usage is TRBV2 and J usage is TRBJ2-7; D remains unclear. The V end was cut by 4 bases, the J end by 4 bases, with 8 bases between. The CDR3 has 12 amino acids. Germline values: CDR1 SNHLY, CDR2 FYNNEI. The CDR3, as DNA: TGTGCCAGCAGTGTTTCGCGGTACGAGCAGTACTTC. Protein: CASSVSRYEQYF.

This clone was picked up a small number of times. The CDR3 here is CSAAALEEEKLFF. Written as DNA, the CDR3 is TGCAGCGCGGCGGCACTCGAGGAGGAAAAACTGTTTTTT. This sequence joins TRBV29-1 and TRBJ1-4; D unclear. This CDR3 has 13 residues. V lost 7 bases and J lost 8, with 17 bases in between. In germline, CDR1 is SQVTM, CDR2 ANQGSEA. Using reference TRBV29-1 and TRBJ1-4 for the parts outside the CDR3, the full variable domain is SAVISQKPSRDICQRGTSLTIQCQVDSQVTMMFWYRQQPGQSLTLIATANQGSEATYESGFVIDKFPISRPNLTFSTLTVSNMSPEDSSIYLCSAAALEEEKLFFGSGTQLSVL.

The CDR3 reads CASSTRGIEAFF. CDR3 in DNA: TGTGCCAGCAGTACGAGAGGTATTGAAGCTTTCTTT. This chain uses TRBV6-5 with TRBJ1-1; D gene ambiguous. Trimming stripped 5 bases from V and 7 bases from J, with 11 bases between. The CDR3 extends over 12 amino acids. Germline CDR1 reads MNHEY; CDR2 reads SVGAGI.

V is TRBV19 and J is TRBJ1-4; no firm D call. In germline, CDR1 is LNHDA, CDR2 SQIVND (reference sequence). The CDR3 covers 14 residues. V lost 10 bases and J lost 0, with 12 bases in between. The DNA of the CDR3 is TGTGCCACCCGCCTGGGGACAACTAATGAAAAACTGTTTTTT. Translation: CATRLGTTNEKLFF. Full variable domain (outside the CDR3, taken from reference TRBV19 and TRBJ1-4): DGGITQSPKYLFRKEGQNVTLSCEQNLNHDAMYWYRQDPGQGLRLIYYSQIVNDFQKGDIAEGYSVSREKKESFPLTVTSAQKNPTAFYLCATRLGTTNEKLFFGSGTQLSVL.

J is TRBJ2-7 and V is TRBV5-1, with 10 bases that match TRBD2. J lost 5 bases, V lost 6 bases, and 14 bases had no gene match. The CDR3 extends over 16 amino acids. The germline gives CDR1 SGHRS, CDR2 YFSETQ. The CDR3 nucleotides are TGCGCCAGCACCCCGGGACACACAACTAGCGGGAACGAGCAGTACTTC. Protein sequence: CASTPGHTTSGNEQYF. The full variable domain, completed using reference TRBV5-1 and TRBJ2-7, is KAGVTQTPRYLIKTRGQQVTLSCSPISGHRSVSWYQQTPGQGLQFLFEYFSETQRNKGNFPGRFSGRQFSNSRSEMNVSTLELGDSALYLCASTPGHTTSGNEQYFGPGTRLTVT.

This clone has just a few counts. The chain employs TRBV7-9 and TRBJ2-7, with 9 nucleotides matching TRBD1. This CDR3 is built from 15 residues. CDR1 and CDR2 from the germline V gene are SEHNR and FQNEAQ (reference sequence). The J segment lost 2 bases and the V segment lost 5 bases, leaving 7 bases of the junction unmatched. The CDR3 here is CASSPPGQGAYEQYF. CDR3 nucleotide sequence: TGTGCCAGCAGCCCACCGGGACAGGGAGCCTACGAGCAGTACTTC.

The J gene is TRBJ2-1, the V gene TRBV11-2, with D perhaps being TRBD1 or TRBD2 (5 bases each). Trimming left V 1 base short and J 1 base short, with 14 bases between. This CDR3 has 17 amino acids. Germline V gene sequence: CDR1 SGHAT, CDR2 FQNNGV. The CDR3 DNA reads TGTGCCAGCAGCTTAGCTCGGACGGGGCTATCCTACAATGAGCAGTTCTTC. It yields the protein CASSLARTGLSYNEQFF.

This chain joins TRBV11-2 and TRBJ2-5; tentative D call: TRBD1 (6 bases). Trimming removed 5 bases from V and 5 bases from J, with 15 bases in between. The CDR3 consists of 14 residues. Germline CDR1 is SGHAT and CDR2 is FQNNGV. The CDR3 DNA sequence: TGTGCCAGCAGCCCTGGCAGGGGCGGGGAGACCCAGTACTTC. Translated, it gives CASSPGRGGETQYF.

The J gene is TRBJ2-7, the V gene TRBV19; D may match TRBD1 or TRBD2 (5 bases each). Germline CDR1 reads LNHDA; CDR2 reads SQIVND (reference sequence). The CDR3 runs 14 residues. V dropped 1 base and J dropped 1 base, with 8 bases sitting between them. The CDR3 reads CASSIGGESYEQYF. The CDR3 bases are TGTGCCAGTAGTATAGGAGGGGAGTCCTACGAGCAGTACTTC.

This clone was recorded only once. In DNA form, the CDR3 reads TGTGCCAGCAGTGCCACGGGGAAAGGCAACTCTGGAAACACCATATATTTT. This translates into CASSATGKGNSGNTIYF. This chain connects TRBV2 to TRBJ1-3, with D unresolved. This CDR3 has 17 residues. Germline values: CDR1 SNHLY, CDR2 FYNNEI. Trimming took off 4 bases at V and 0 bases at J, with 16 bases between the two ends.

CDR3 DNA: TGTGCCACCAGCAGAGATCGGCTGACCCTCAGTGGAGACTATGGCTACACCTTC. Amino acids: CATSRDRLTLSGDYGYTF. The V gene is TRBV15, the J gene TRBJ1-2; unclear D gene. V gave up 0 bases and J gave up 3 bases, with 20 bases separating them. The CDR3 is 18 amino acids. Germline assignment: CDR1 LNHNV and CDR2 YYDKDF (reference sequence).

This clone was observed a handful of times. V is TRBV7-9 and J is TRBJ2-2, with 7 bases lining up with TRBD2. CDR1 SEHNR and CDR2 FQNEAQ come from the germline V gene (reference sequence). V trimming: 2 bases; J trimming: 6 bases; junction bases outside the gene matches: 9. CDR3 length: 16 residues. The CDR3 region is CASSLRGRALAGELFF. The CDR3 bases are TGTGCCAGCAGCTTACGGGGGAGGGCCTTGGCCGGGGAGCTGTTTTTT.

The genes are TRBV4-2 and TRBJ2-5; 10 bases map to TRBD1. CDR3 length: 17 residues. Germline CDR1 and CDR2: LGHNA and YNFKEQ. J gave up 4 bases and V 0 bases, and 8 bases lay outside the gene matches. DNA of the CDR3: TGTGCCAGCAGCCAAGACTGGGGGAGGACAGGGGGAGAGACCCAGTACTTC. This sequence encodes CASSQDWGRTGGETQYF.